Below are 23 T cell receptor beta chains sequenced from a single sample in a study of CD8+ T cells in alopecia areata. In each case, RNA was isolated and then reverse transcribed into cDNA as the sequencing template. Method: immunoSEQ multiplex PCR; TCRdb's copy keeps in-frame clones and lacks some. The profile shows 180,000 or so clones, approximately 65% of them singletons. The specimen was CD8+ T cells sorted from blood, collected at week 0. Receptor source: a human donor with alopecia areata.

Written as DNA, the CDR3 is TGCGCCAGCAGCCAAGATAACAATAAGAAGTACTTC. Its translation is CASSQDNNKKYF. The chain employs TRBV4-1 and TRBJ2-7; the D is unclear. From germline, CDR1 is MGHRA and CDR2 YSYEKL. With 0 bases removed from V and 11 bases from J, the gap between germline ends came to 11 bases. This CDR3 is built from 12 residues.

The V call is TRBV29-1, the J call TRBJ2-1; TRBD1 might be the D (5 bases). The CDR3 extends over 16 amino acids. CDR1 and CDR2 from the germline V gene are SQVTM and ANQGSEA. The ends were cut back, 7 bases at V and 8 bases at J, with 27 bases in the middle. The CDR3 bases are TGCAGCGCTCGCGCCCTAGGGGAAAAAGGGAATCATGAGCAGTTCTTC. Its protein is CSARALGEKGNHEQFF.

Only a few counts were recorded for this clone. V and J are TRBV7-9 and TRBJ1-2; TRBD1 might be the D (5 bases). The CDR3 totals 13 residues. The germline V and J ends were trimmed by 5 bases and 4 bases, with 11 bases remaining between them. From germline, CDR1 is SEHNR and CDR2 FQNEAQ (reference sequence). CDR3 region: CASSPQGAYGYTF. CDR3 nucleotide sequence: TGTGCCAGCAGCCCCCAGGGTGCCTATGGCTACACCTTC.

This chain uses TRBV6-5 with TRBJ2-7; D gene ambiguous. V was cut by 0 bases and J by 0 bases, with 12 bases left in between. The CDR3 length is 16 residues. The germline CDR1 and CDR2 sequences are MNHEY and SVGAGI. CDR3 DNA sequence: TGTGCCAGCAGTTACTCTGGGATTAAAAGCTCCTACGAGCAGTACTTC. This encodes CASSYSGIKSSYEQYF.

This clone was seen a handful of times. V and J are TRBV23-1 and TRBJ2-1; TRBD1 agrees at 10 bases. TRBV23-1 is an ORF, and what it does is uncertain. This CDR3 is 19 amino acids long. V shed 3 bases, J shed 3 bases, and the junction held 14 bases outside the gene matches. Written as DNA, the CDR3 is TGCGCCAGCAGTCATCGACAGGGGGCTTTGCTCGACTACTACAATGAGCAGTTCTTC. Translation: CASSHRQGALLDYYNEQFF.

This chain joins TRBV7-9 and TRBJ2-6; D uncertain. V lost 6 bases, J lost 1 base, and 13 bases lay in between. Germline lookup yields CDR1 SEHNR and CDR2 FQNEAQ (reference sequence). This CDR3 is built from 16 residues. The DNA of the CDR3 is TGTGCCAGCAGAGCTATGGGCGTTTCTGGGGCCAACGTCCTGACTTTC. This codes for CASRAMGVSGANVLTF.

This chain links TRBV7-6 with TRBJ2-7, with D perhaps matching TRBD1 (6 bases). CDR1 is SGHVS and CDR2 is FNYEAQ in the germline V gene. The CDR3 extends over 14 amino acids. Trimming left V 5 bases short and J 5 bases short, with 16 bases between. CDR3 coding DNA: TGTGCCAGCAGCCTCAGGGACATCGATGACGAGCAGTACTTC. Translating it yields CASSLRDIDDEQYF.

The chain couples TRBV29-1 to TRBJ2-7; D is uncertain. The CDR3 extends over 13 amino acids. The V end lost 3 bases, the J end lost 5 bases, and 14 bases lay between the germline ends. The germline gives CDR1 SQVTM, CDR2 ANQGSEA. The CDR3 coding sequence is TGCAGCGTTGATGGTTTGTCTGGAGACGAGCAGTACTTC. Protein sequence: CSVDGLSGDEQYF.

The chain joins TRBV5-1 to TRBJ2-7, with D maybe TRBD1 (6 bases). The CDR3 sequence is 13 residues long. V was pared by 7 bases and J by 5 bases, with 16 bases between. The germline gives CDR1 SGHRS, CDR2 YFSETQ. CDR3 amino acids: CASRPQGRDEQYF. Written as DNA, the CDR3 is TGCGCCAGCCGGCCTCAGGGGCGCGACGAGCAGTACTTC.

The rearrangement joins TRBV27 to TRBJ1-4, with no clear D. The germline gives CDR1 MNHEY, CDR2 SMNVEV (reference sequence). This CDR3 comprises 14 residues. V lost 4 bases and J lost 0, with 6 bases in between. The CDR3 nucleotides are TGTGCCAGCAGTTCATCGACAACTAATGAAAAACTGTTTTTT. It translates to CASSSSTTNEKLFF.

This clone was counted a few times. The CDR3: CAWPGPGTALYGYTF. The CDR3 coding sequence is TGTGCCTGGCCAGGCCCCGGGACAGCCCTCTATGGCTACACCTTC. V is TRBV30 and J is TRBJ1-2; 7 nucleotides line up with TRBD1. The CDR3 is 15 amino acids. The V and J ends lost 5 bases and 4 bases, in that order; junction bases with no gene match: 13. Looked up from germline, CDR1 is GTSNPN and CDR2 is SVGIG (reference sequence).

This clone has a single count. The chain combines TRBV6-5 with TRBJ2-1; no reliable D call. This CDR3 is built from 12 residues. The V gene's germline CDR1 is MNHEY and CDR2 SVGAGI. The ends were cut back, 2 bases at V and 6 bases at J, with 5 bases in the middle. The DNA of the CDR3 is TGTGCCAGCAGTTACCCCAGCAATGAGCAGTTCTTC. It is translated as CASSYPSNEQFF.

The chain combines TRBV5-6 with TRBJ2-1; tentatively, D is TRBD2 (5 bases). Germline V gene data show CDR1 as SGHDT and CDR2 as YYEEEE. This CDR3 region has 11 residues. V was cut by 2 bases and J by 8 bases, with 5 bases left in between. CDR3 DNA: TGTGCCAGCAGCTTACTAGATGAGCAGTTCTTC. Translating gives CASSLLDEQFF.

The V call is TRBV18, the J call TRBJ2-7; D unclear. V lost 2 bases to trimming and J lost 5 bases, with 7 bases between them. CDR3 length: 12 residues. In germline, CDR1 is KGHSH, CDR2 LQKENI. Here the CDR3 reads CASSPVRDEQYF. The CDR3 nucleotides are TGTGCCAGCTCACCAGTCCGCGACGAGCAGTACTTC.

This clone showed up just a few times. The rearrangement links TRBV29-1 to TRBJ2-7; TRBD1 or TRBD2 may be the D gene (5 bases each). CDR3 length equals 17 residues. From germline, CDR1 is SQVTM and CDR2 ANQGSEA. Trimming took 7 bases from V and 0 from J, leaving 25 bases between them. As DNA, the CDR3 is TGCAGCGCAGAGGGGCAGGGATTGGGATCTCACTCCTACGAGCAGTACTTC. Translated: CSAEGQGLGSHSYEQYF.

This clone has only a few counts. At one end the junction does not follow the germline gene, possibly because of a read error. The chain has TRBV15 and TRBJ2-5, with D unresolved. In germline, CDR1 is LNHNV, CDR2 YYDKDF (reference sequence). This CDR3 contains 15 residues. CDR3 sequence: CATSRAPTDQETQYF. CDR3 nucleotide sequence: TGTGCCACCAGCAGAGCCCCGACGGACCAGGAGACCCAGTACTTC.

This rearrangement joins TRBV15 to TRBJ2-2; D tentatively reads TRBD1 or TRBD2 (5 bases each). Germline CDR1 and CDR2: LNHNV and YYDKDF (reference sequence). This CDR3 is built from 14 residues. Trimming shortened V by 8 bases and J by 1 base, and 11 bases separated the two germline ends. CDR3 amino acids: CATSGRRNTGELFF. The CDR3 nucleotides are TGTGCCACCTCGGGACGTCGGAACACCGGGGAGCTGTTTTTT.

This sequence joins TRBV6-1 and TRBJ2-5, with TRBD1 identical over 7 bases. The CDR3 runs 15 residues. The V and J ends lost 5 bases and 2 bases, in that order; junction bases with no gene match: 8. Germline CDR1 and CDR2: MNHNS and SASEGT. The CDR3 spells CASSHKQGRQETQYF. CDR3 in DNA: TGTGCCAGCAGTCACAAACAGGGGAGACAAGAGACCCAGTACTTC.

The V and J genes are TRBV7-9 and TRBJ2-5, with D unclear. V dropped 1 base and J dropped 1 base, with 13 bases sitting between them. The CDR3 length is 16 residues. Germline loops: CDR1 SEHNR, CDR2 FQNEAQ (reference sequence). The CDR3: CASSLEAVYRQETQYF. CDR3 DNA: TGTGCCAGCAGCTTAGAGGCAGTATATCGCCAAGAGACCCAGTACTTC.

J is TRBJ2-3 and V is TRBV9; 9 bases agree with TRBD2. V lost 3 bases, J lost 3 bases, and 8 bases stayed unmatched. The CDR3 totals 16 residues. Germline-derived CDR1 and CDR2 are SGDLS and YYNGEE. Here the CDR3 reads CASSADAGGATDTQYF. CDR3 bases: TGTGCCAGCAGCGCTGATGCGGGGGGGGCGACAGATACGCAGTATTTT.

The genes are TRBV7-8 and TRBJ1-5; D not certain. V lost 5 bases to trimming and J lost 2 bases, with 13 bases between them. The CDR3 is 15 residues long. In germline, CDR1 is SGHVS, CDR2 FQNEAQ. CDR3 bases: TGTGCCAGCAGCCAAAGAGTAGGTGGCAATCAGCCCCAGCATTTT. The encoded protein is CASSQRVGGNQPQHF.

This clone came up a few times. V gene TRBV4-2 combines with J gene TRBJ2-2; D gene ambiguous. Germline V CDR1 and CDR2: LGHNA, YNFKEQ. With 4 bases removed from V and 9 bases from J, the gap between germline ends came to 6 bases. The CDR3 is 11 amino acids. CDR3: CASSLGRELFF. The CDR3 region has the DNA TGTGCCAGCAGCCTGGGGAGGGAGCTGTTTTTT.

The chain links TRBV11-2 to TRBJ1-6; TRBD1 matches at 8 bases. The CDR3 sequence is 14 residues long. V lost 5 bases, J lost 10 bases, and 7 bases stayed unmatched. Germline V gives CDR1 SGHAT, CDR2 FQNNGV. CDR3 region: CASSPGQGSSPLHF. CDR3 DNA: TGTGCCAGCAGCCCCGGACAGGGAAGCTCACCCCTCCACTTT.